This record concerns one T cell receptor (beta chain) sequence. Its specificity is not known. The CDR3 contains 13 residues. V was pared by 3 bases and J by 7 bases, with 12 bases between. This sample stems from a study of T cell repertoires in cytomegalovirus infection. Study summary: Public TCR beta signatures provided an indication of both CMV infection and a matching HLA type.

Points from the study as a whole: Dominant in the ex vivo response were TCR beta clonotypes restricted by HLA-C and specific for CMV. Identification of carriers of CMV plus the relevant HLA was achieved through cumulative public TCR beta family frequency.

TCRdb recomputed calls from the reads with MiXCR, one row per CDR3 protein. The table records a few hundred thousand distinct CDR3 sequences, 9.1% of them present only once. This TCR derives from a human donor in good health (CMV status not recorded). Some clones in this sample may be carry-over from other donors' samples. The specimen was PBMCs. The chain carries TRBV12-3 or TRBV12-4 and TRBJ2-5; D is possibly TRBD2 (5 bases). The CDR3 reads CASSFNPAGTQYF. The CDR3, as DNA: TGTGCCAGCAGTTTCAACCCGGCGGGGACCCAGTACTTC.